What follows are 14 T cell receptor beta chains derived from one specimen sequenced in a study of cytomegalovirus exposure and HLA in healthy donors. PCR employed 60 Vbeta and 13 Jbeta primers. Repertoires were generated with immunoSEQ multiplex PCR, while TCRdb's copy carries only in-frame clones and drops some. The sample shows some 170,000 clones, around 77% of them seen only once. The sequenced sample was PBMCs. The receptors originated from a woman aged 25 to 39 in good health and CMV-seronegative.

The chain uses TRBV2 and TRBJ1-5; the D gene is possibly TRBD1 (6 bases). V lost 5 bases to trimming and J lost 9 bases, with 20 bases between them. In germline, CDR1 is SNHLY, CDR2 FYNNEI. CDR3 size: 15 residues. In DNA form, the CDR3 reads TGTGCCAGCAGTCCCGGGACAAGCGACCTGTGGCCCCAGCATTTT. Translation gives CASSPGTSDLWPQHF.

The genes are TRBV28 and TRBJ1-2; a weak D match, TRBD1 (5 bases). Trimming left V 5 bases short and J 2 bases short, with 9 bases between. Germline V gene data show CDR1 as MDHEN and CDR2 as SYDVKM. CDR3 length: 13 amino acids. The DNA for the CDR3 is TGTGCCAGCAGTCATCAGGGCAACTATGGCTACACCTTC. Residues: CASSHQGNYGYTF.

The CDR3 DNA follows: TGTGCCAGCACCAACCGGGGACAGGGAGTTAATGAAGCTTTCTTT. The encoded protein is CASTNRGQGVNEAFF. The J gene is TRBJ1-1, the V gene TRBV6-1; 9 nucleotides match TRBD1. CDR1 and CDR2 (germline): MNHNS, SASEGT. Trimming removed 7 bases from V and 7 bases from J; junction bases left unmatched: 13. CDR3 size: 15 residues.

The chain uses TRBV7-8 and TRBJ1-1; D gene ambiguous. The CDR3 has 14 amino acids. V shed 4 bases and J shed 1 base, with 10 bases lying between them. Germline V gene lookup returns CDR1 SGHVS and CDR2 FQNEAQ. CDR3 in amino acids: CASSSMGRNTEAFF. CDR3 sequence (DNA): TGTGCCAGCAGCTCCATGGGCAGGAACACTGAAGCTTTCTTT.

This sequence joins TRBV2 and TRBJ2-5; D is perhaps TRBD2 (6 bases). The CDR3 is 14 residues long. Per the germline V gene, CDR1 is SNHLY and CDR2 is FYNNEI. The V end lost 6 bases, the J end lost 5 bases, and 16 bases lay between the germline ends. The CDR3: CASRTPGGVETQYF. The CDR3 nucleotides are TGTGCCAGCAGGACCCCCGGGGGTGTGGAGACCCAGTACTTC.

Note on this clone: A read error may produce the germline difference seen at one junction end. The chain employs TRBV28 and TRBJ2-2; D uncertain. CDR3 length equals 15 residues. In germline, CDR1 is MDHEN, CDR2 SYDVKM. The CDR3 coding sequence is TGTGCCAGCAGCTTATCCCTTCTCAACACCGGGGAGCTGTTTTTT. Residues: CASSLSLLNTGELFF.

CDR3 amino acids: CASSISWSGSGNTIYF. The CDR3 DNA follows: TGTGCCAGTAGTATTAGCTGGAGTGGCTCTGGAAACACCATATATTTT. The chain uses TRBV19 and TRBJ1-3; D gene unclear. CDR1 is LNHDA and CDR2 is SQIVND in the germline V gene (reference sequence). The CDR3 runs 16 residues. The V and J ends lost 3 bases and 0 bases respectively, with 12 bases between them. The full variable domain, its missing parts supplied by reference TRBV19 and TRBJ1-3, is DGGITQSPKYLFRKEGQNVTLSCEQNLNHDAMYWYRQDPGQGLRLIYYSQIVNDFQKGDIAEGYSVSREKKESFPLTVTSAQKNPTAFYLCASSISWSGSGNTIYFGEGSWLTVV.

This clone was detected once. CDR3 loop: CASSQDGRGQINEKLFF. DNA of the CDR3: TGCGCCAGCAGCCAAGATGGTAGAGGACAGATTAATGAAAAACTGTTTTTT. J is TRBJ1-4 and V is TRBV4-3, with D possibly being TRBD1 (6 bases). V lost 0 bases and J 4 bases, leaving 15 bases between the germline ends. Germline V gene data show CDR1 as LGHNA and CDR2 as YSLEER. CDR3 length equals 17 residues.

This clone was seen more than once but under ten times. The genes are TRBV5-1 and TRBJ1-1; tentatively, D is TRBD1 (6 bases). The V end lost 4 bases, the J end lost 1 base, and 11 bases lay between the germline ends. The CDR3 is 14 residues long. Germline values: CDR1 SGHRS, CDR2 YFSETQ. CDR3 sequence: CASSIDRRNTEAFF. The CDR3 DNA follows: TGCGCCAGCAGCATTGACAGGAGGAACACTGAAGCTTTCTTT.

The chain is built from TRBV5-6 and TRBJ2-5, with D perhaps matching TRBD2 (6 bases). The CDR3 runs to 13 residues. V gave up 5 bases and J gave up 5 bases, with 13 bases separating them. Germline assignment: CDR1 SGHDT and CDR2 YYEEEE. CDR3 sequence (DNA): TGTGCCAGCAGGTGGGCAAGCGGGGAGACCCAGTACTTC. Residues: CASRWASGETQYF.

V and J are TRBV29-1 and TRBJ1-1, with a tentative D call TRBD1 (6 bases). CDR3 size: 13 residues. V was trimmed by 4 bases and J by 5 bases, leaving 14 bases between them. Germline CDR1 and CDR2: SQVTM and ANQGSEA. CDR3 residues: CSVARGARTEAFF. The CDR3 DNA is TGCAGCGTTGCCCGGGGGGCCCGAACTGAAGCTTTCTTT.

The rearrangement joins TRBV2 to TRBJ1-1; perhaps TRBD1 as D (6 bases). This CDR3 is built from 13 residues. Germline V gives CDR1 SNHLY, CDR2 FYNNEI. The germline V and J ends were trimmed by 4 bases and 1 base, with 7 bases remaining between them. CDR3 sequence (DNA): TGTGCCAGCAGTGGACAGGCGAACACTGAAGCTTTCTTT. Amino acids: CASSGQANTEAFF.

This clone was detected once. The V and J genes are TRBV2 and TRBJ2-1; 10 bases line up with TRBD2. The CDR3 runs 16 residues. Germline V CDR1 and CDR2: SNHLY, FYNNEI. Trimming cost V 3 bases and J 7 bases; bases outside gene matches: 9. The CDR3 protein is CASSDPSGSSYNEQFF. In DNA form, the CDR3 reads TGTGCCAGCAGTGACCCTAGCGGGAGTTCTTATAATGAGCAGTTCTTC.

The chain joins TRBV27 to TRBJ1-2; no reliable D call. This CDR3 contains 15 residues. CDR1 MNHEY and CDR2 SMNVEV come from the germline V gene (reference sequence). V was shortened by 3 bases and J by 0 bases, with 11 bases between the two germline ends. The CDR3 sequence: CASSFNRGTNYGYTF. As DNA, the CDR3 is TGTGCCAGCAGTTTTAATAGAGGGACTAACTATGGCTACACCTTC.